This entry is about one T cell receptor (beta chain). The sample is drawn from a study of shared clonotypes between healthy human individuals. This CDR3 comprises 15 residues. After removal of 8 bases from V and 3 bases from J, the junction contained 10 bases not matched to a gene. Genomic DNA of each subset was evenly split across several immunoSEQ plates. Assay: immunoSEQ multiplex PCR; the TCRdb copy retains only in-frame clones and omits some. This table holds more than 400,000 clones, more than 95% found once. Negatively enriched CD4+ T cells were divided by CD45RA into naive and memory. Sequencing used naive CD4+ T cells sorted from blood. Subset described: CD45RA+ positively selected. The sequence was collected from a woman in her twenties or thirties in good health. The chain couples TRBV23-1 to TRBJ1-3; 7 nucleotides line up with TRBD1. TRBV23-1 is an open reading frame whose function is uncertain. CDR3: CASPGGGGLGNTIYF. CDR3 nucleotides: TGCGCCAGCCCCGGTGGAGGGGGCCTTGGAAACACCATATATTTT.